The next 25 T cell receptor beta chains were all read from a single sample in a study of blood T cell repertoires in COVID-19. Assay used: immunoSEQ multiplex PCR; TCRdb lists only in-frame clones, some missing. The data hold approximately 170,000 clones, with about four fifths observed a single time. Sequenced sample: PBMCs or T cells enriched from blood (not recorded which). The origin of the receptors is a woman aged 45-65 years in a cohort exposed to, infected with or recovered from COVID-19 (not recorded which).

The V call is TRBV30, the J call TRBJ1-2, with D perhaps matching TRBD1 (5 bases). The V gene's germline CDR1 is GTSNPN and CDR2 SVGIG (reference sequence). With 0 bases removed from V and 4 bases from J, the gap between germline ends came to 6 bases. This CDR3 comprises 12 residues. CDR3 loop: CAWSVGGYGYTF. CDR3 DNA sequence: TGTGCCTGGAGTGTGGGGGGCTATGGCTACACCTTC.

The chain recombines TRBV24-1 with TRBJ2-1; possibly TRBD2 for D (5 bases). The V end lost 4 bases, the J end lost 1 base, and 16 bases lay between the germline ends. Germline CDR1 KGHDR, CDR2 SFDVKD. The CDR3 is made up of 17 amino acids. The CDR3 loop reads CATSDPYRGLSYNEQFF. The DNA for the CDR3 is TGTGCCACCAGTGACCCGTATCGAGGGTTGTCCTACAATGAGCAGTTCTTC.

The chain recombines TRBV5-1 with TRBJ2-3; 7 bases map to TRBD2. This CDR3 has 18 amino acids. Per germline, CDR1 SGHRS and CDR2 YFSETQ. V lost 4 bases to trimming and J lost 0 bases; unmatched junction nucleotides: 14. The CDR3 here is CASSPRIAGSASTDTQYF. CDR3 DNA sequence: TGCGCCAGCAGCCCCCGGATAGCGGGTTCTGCTAGCACAGATACGCAGTATTTT.

V is TRBV10-3 and J is TRBJ1-1; 8 bases fit TRBD1. The CDR3 contains 12 residues. V shed 7 bases, J shed 3 bases, and the junction held 1 base outside the gene matches. The V gene's germline CDR1 is ENHRY and CDR2 SYGVKD. CDR3 DNA sequence: TGTGCCATCAAACAGGGGGACACTGAAGCTTTCTTT. Its protein is CAIKQGDTEAFF.

In this sample, this clone turned up once. CDR3 sequence: CASNDRGDIQYF. The CDR3 coding sequence is TGTGCCAGCAACGACAGGGGGGACATTCAGTACTTC. The rearrangement links TRBV2 to TRBJ2-4, with 9 bases matching TRBD1. V shed 7 bases, J shed 8 bases, and the junction held 3 bases outside the gene matches. Germline CDR1 SNHLY, CDR2 FYNNEI. The CDR3 is 12 amino acids.

The rearrangement uses TRBV9 and TRBJ1-1, with D possibly TRBD1 on 5 matching bases. The germline V gene has CDR1 SGDLS and CDR2 YYNGEE. Trimming shortened V by 0 bases and J by 5 bases, and 8 bases separated the two germline ends. The CDR3 loop spans 13 amino acids. The CDR3 nucleotides read TGTGCCAGCAGCGTAGGGGCAGGGACTGAAGCTTTCTTT. Its protein product is CASSVGAGTEAFF.

The V call is TRBV4-2, the J call TRBJ1-5, with D hard to call. V was pared by 0 bases and J by 0 bases, with 15 bases between. The CDR3 loop spans 18 amino acids. In germline, CDR1 is LGHNA, CDR2 YNFKEQ. The CDR3 sequence is CASSQDREGPTSNQPQHF. The CDR3 DNA reads TGTGCCAGCAGCCAAGATAGGGAGGGTCCTACTAGCAATCAGCCCCAGCATTTT.

V and J are TRBV7-2 and TRBJ2-7, with 7 bases matching TRBD1. Trimming removed 4 bases from V and 3 bases from J; junction bases left unmatched: 9. CDR3 size: 15 residues. CDR1 is SGHTA, CDR2 FQGNSA, per germline. This CDR3 reads CASSSPRTGSYEQYF. CDR3 in DNA: TGTGCCAGCAGCTCCCCCCGGACAGGTAGCTACGAGCAGTACTTC.

This clone was detected only once. The rearrangement uses TRBV28 and TRBJ1-4; D remains ambiguous. The ends were cut back, 4 bases at V and 10 bases at J, with 13 bases in the middle. There are 13 residues in the CDR3. CDR1 MDHEN and CDR2 SYDVKM come from the germline V gene. CDR3 DNA sequence: TGTGCCAGCAGTTCGGGTGGAGGTGGAAAACTGTTTTTT. Translation gives CASSSGGGGKLFF.

This chain links TRBV9 with TRBJ1-1, with 8 bases fitting TRBD1. The junction had 9 bases not matched to a gene; V was cut back by 0 bases and J by 5 bases. The CDR3 consists of 16 residues. Germline V gene data show CDR1 as SGDLS and CDR2 as YYNGEE. The CDR3 is CASSVVAGGFGTEAFF. CDR3 nucleotides: TGTGCCAGCAGCGTAGTGGCAGGGGGCTTTGGAACTGAAGCTTTCTTT.

This sequence joins TRBV6-5 and TRBJ2-3, with 10 bases that match TRBD2. V was clipped by 10 bases and J by 6 bases; unmatched bases: 13. The CDR3 consists of 15 residues. Germline CDR1 reads MNHEY; CDR2 reads SVGAGI. CDR3 region: CATKLAGSLGDTQYF. CDR3 DNA: TGTGCCACCAAACTAGCGGGGAGTTTAGGTGATACGCAGTATTTT.

This chain uses TRBV18 with TRBJ1-2, with 8 bases fitting TRBD1. V gave up 3 bases and J gave up 6 bases; unmatched junction bases: 9. Germline V lookup: CDR1 KGHSH, CDR2 LQKENI. The CDR3 is 15 residues long. In nucleotides, the CDR3 is TGTGCCAGCTCACCGGCCCAGGGGGCGCGAAATGGCTACACCTTC. This gives the protein CASSPAQGARNGYTF.

The rearrangement uses TRBV19 and TRBJ1-5; D not resolved. Germline CDR1 and CDR2: LNHDA and SQIVND (reference sequence). V lost 6 bases, J lost 7 bases, and 16 bases lay in between. The CDR3 covers 14 residues. DNA for the CDR3: TGTGCCAGTAGAATGAGGGAGATCAGGCAGCCCCAGCATTTT. Residues: CASRMREIRQPQHF.

The genes are TRBV4-3 and TRBJ2-1; the D is unclear. Trimming removed 1 base from V and 3 bases from J, with 13 bases in between. The CDR3 length is 16 residues. The germline gives CDR1 LGHNA, CDR2 YSLEER. The CDR3 protein is CASSQVLLVGYNEQFF. As DNA, the CDR3 is TGCGCCAGCAGCCAAGTGCTGCTTGTCGGCTACAATGAGCAGTTCTTC.

This rearrangement joins TRBV6-2 or TRBV6-3 to TRBJ2-1; TRBD2 agrees at 8 bases. Germline V gene data show CDR1 as MNHEY and CDR2 as SVGEGT. After removal of 6 bases from V and 1 base from J, the junction contained 11 bases not matched to a gene. The CDR3 spans 17 residues. The CDR3 protein is CASSSPTSGYSYNEQFF. The CDR3 nucleotides are TGTGCCAGCAGCTCGCCTACTAGCGGTTATTCCTACAATGAGCAGTTCTTC.

The CDR3 loop reads CASSIGLAGGDTQYF. In DNA form, the CDR3 reads TGTGCCAGTAGTATTGGGCTAGCGGGAGGTGATACGCAGTATTTT. This sequence joins TRBV19 and TRBJ2-3, with 11 bases matching TRBD2. J lost 6 bases, V lost 3 bases, and 5 bases had no gene match. In germline, CDR1 is LNHDA, CDR2 SQIVND (reference sequence). The CDR3 sequence is 15 residues long.

The rearrangement links TRBV7-3 to TRBJ2-1; 8 nucleotides align to TRBD1. The germline CDR1 and CDR2 sequences are SGHTA and FQGTGA. J was trimmed by 0 bases and V by 5 bases; bases with no gene match: 24. The CDR3 is 22 amino acids. The CDR3 DNA follows: TGTGCCAGCAGCCCCTTTGGTAGGACAGGGCCGAACCAAATCAGCTCCTACAATGAGCAGTTCTTC. Its protein is CASSPFGRTGPNQISSYNEQFF.

The DNA for the CDR3 is TGTGCCAGCAGCCAAGGGGCGCAGTCACAAAAACTGTTTTTT. It yields the protein CASSQGAQSQKLFF. The chain recombines TRBV3-1 (or the pseudogene TRBV3-2) with TRBJ1-4; D gene unclear. V lost 1 base, J lost 9 bases, and 12 bases lay in between. The CDR3 is 14 residues long. Per germline, CDR1 LGHDT and CDR2 YNNKEL (reference sequence).

The chain couples TRBV7-9 to TRBJ2-2; TRBD1 is a possible D gene (6 bases). Germline CDR1 is SEHNR and CDR2 is FQNEAQ (reference sequence). V lost 6 bases, J lost 5 bases, and 10 bases lay in between. This CDR3 is 13 amino acids long. The CDR3 DNA follows: TGTGCCAGCAGGAACAGGGAGACCGGGGAGCTGTTTTTT. It yields the protein CASRNRETGELFF.

This clone was seen a handful of times. This chain connects TRBV6-1 to TRBJ2-1, with 12 bases that match TRBD2. The V and J ends lost 6 bases and 8 bases, in that order; junction bases with no gene match: 11. Germline V lookup: CDR1 MNHNS, CDR2 SASEGT. The CDR3 has 16 residues. The CDR3 DNA sequence: TGTGCCAGCAGCGAATACGCTAGCGGGAGGGGATATGAGCAGTTCTTC. As protein: CASSEYASGRGYEQFF.

J is TRBJ2-7 and V is TRBV6-5; 9 nucleotides match TRBD1. With V trimmed by 7 bases and J by 0 bases, 4 bases remained unmatched. The V gene's germline CDR1 is MNHEY and CDR2 SVGAGI. The CDR3 spans 14 residues. Here the CDR3 DNA reads TGTGCCAGCAACCCGGGACAGGGCTCCTACGAGCAGTACTTC. Its translation is CASNPGQGSYEQYF.

V is TRBV2 and J is TRBJ2-7; 9 nucleotides line up with TRBD1. V was pared by 9 bases and J by 0 bases, with 6 bases of the junction left unmatched. The CDR3 is made up of 14 amino acids. In germline, CDR1 is SNHLY, CDR2 FYNNEI. CDR3 in amino acids: CASSPGQGSYEQYF. DNA for the CDR3: TGTGCCAGTTCCCCGGGACAGGGCTCCTACGAGCAGTACTTC.

This chain connects TRBV5-6 to TRBJ2-3; 13 nucleotides match TRBD2. V trimming: 5 bases; J trimming: 8 bases; junction bases outside the gene matches: 5. CDR1 and CDR2 (germline): SGHDT, YYEEEE. The CDR3 contains 14 residues. This chain's CDR3 is CASSPLAGGGTQYF. In DNA, the CDR3 is TGTGCCAGCAGTCCACTAGCGGGAGGGGGTACGCAGTATTTT.

This chain uses TRBV30 with TRBJ1-2; TRBD1 matches 7 bases. V shed 0 bases, J shed 4 bases, and the junction held 11 bases outside the gene matches. The germline V gene has CDR1 GTSNPN and CDR2 SVGIG (reference sequence). The CDR3 extends over 16 amino acids. The CDR3 here is CAWSVRGDRKTYGYTF. The CDR3 region has the DNA TGTGCCTGGAGTGTAAGAGGGGACAGAAAAACCTATGGCTACACCTTC.

The V gene is TRBV3-1 (or the pseudogene TRBV3-2), the J gene TRBJ1-2; D gene ambiguous. Germline V lookup: CDR1 LGHDT, CDR2 YNNKEL (reference sequence). The CDR3 has 14 residues. The V end lost 1 base, the J end lost 3 bases, and 9 bases lay between the germline ends. The CDR3 is CASSQAKGDYGYTF. The CDR3 nucleotides read TGTGCCAGCAGCCAAGCCAAGGGAGACTATGGCTACACCTTC.